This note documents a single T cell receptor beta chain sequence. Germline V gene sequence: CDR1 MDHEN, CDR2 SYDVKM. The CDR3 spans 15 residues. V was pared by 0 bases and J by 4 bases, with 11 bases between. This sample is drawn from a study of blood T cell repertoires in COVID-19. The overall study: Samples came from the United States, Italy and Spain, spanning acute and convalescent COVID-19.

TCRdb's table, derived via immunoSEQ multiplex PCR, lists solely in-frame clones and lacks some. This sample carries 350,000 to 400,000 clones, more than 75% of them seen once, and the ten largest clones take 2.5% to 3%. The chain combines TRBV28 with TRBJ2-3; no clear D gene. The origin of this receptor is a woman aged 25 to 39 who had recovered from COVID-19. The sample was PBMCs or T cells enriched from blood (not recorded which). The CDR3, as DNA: TGTGCCAGCAGTTTATGGGCCAGGCAGTCAGATACGCAGTATTTT. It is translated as CASSLWARQSDTQYF. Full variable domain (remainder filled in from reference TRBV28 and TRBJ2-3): DVKVTQSSRYLVKRTGEKVFLECVQDMDHENMFWYRQDPGLGLRLIYFSYDVKMKEKGDIPEGYSVSREKKERFSLILESASTNQTSMYLCASSLWARQSDTQYFGPGTRLTVL.